Described below is a single T cell receptor beta chain sequence and its context. These data are taken from a study of blood T cell repertoires in COVID-19. The wider study: Some COVID-19 samples were acute and others convalescent; all came from the United States, Italy and Spain.

The germline V and J ends were trimmed by 3 bases and 6 bases, with 11 bases remaining between them. This CDR3 contains 13 residues. The authors' processing: Amplification with reference gene primers provided the estimates of nucleated cell counts. Clones were read by immunoSEQ multiplex PCR, and TCRdb kept only the in-frame ones, dropping some. For V, J and clone size, that table is used; D and trimming come from the DNA. The sample lists tens of thousands of clones, roughly 89% occurring once. This chain connects TRBV12-3 or TRBV12-4 to TRBJ1-1, with D perhaps TRBD1 (5 bases). The source material was peripheral blood. This sequence was found in a woman of 80 years or more with active COVID-19. The CDR3 reads CASSLQGGSEAFF. The DNA of the CDR3 is TGTGCCAGCAGTTTGCAGGGAGGGTCTGAAGCTTTCTTT.